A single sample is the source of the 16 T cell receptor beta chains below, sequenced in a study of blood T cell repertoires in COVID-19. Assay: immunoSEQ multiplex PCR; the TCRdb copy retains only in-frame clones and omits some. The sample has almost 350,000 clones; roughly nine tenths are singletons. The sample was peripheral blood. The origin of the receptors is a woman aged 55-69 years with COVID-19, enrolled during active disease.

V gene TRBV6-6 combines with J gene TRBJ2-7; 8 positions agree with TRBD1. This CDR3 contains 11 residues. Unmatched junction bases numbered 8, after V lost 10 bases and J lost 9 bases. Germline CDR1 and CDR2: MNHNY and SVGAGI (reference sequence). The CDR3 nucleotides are TGTGCCACCCGACAGGGGCCAGGGCAGTACTTC. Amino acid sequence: CATRQGPGQYF.

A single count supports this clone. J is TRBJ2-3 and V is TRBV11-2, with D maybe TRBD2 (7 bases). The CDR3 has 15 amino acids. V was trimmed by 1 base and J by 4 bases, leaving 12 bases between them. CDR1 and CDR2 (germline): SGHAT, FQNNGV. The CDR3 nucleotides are TGTGCCAGCAGCTTAGTAGGGGGGGTTGCAGATACGCAGTATTTT. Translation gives CASSLVGGVADTQYF.

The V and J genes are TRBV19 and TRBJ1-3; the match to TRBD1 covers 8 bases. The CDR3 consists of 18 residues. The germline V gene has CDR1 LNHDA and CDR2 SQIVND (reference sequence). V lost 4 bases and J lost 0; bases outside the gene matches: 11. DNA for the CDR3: TGTGCCAGTAGTAAACCGACGGGACAGGCGATCTCTGGAAACACCATATATTTT. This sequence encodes CASSKPTGQAISGNTIYF. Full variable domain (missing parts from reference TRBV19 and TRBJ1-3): DGGITQSPKYLFRKEGQNVTLSCEQNLNHDAMYWYRQDPGQGLRLIYYSQIVNDFQKGDIAEGYSVSREKKESFPLTVTSAQKNPTAFYLCASSKPTGQAISGNTIYFGEGSWLTVV.

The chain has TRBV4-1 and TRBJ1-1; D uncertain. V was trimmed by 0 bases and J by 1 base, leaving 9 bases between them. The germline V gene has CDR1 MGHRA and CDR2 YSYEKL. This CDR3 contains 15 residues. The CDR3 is CASSQDGSGNTEAFF. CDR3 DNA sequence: TGCGCCAGCAGCCAAGACGGGTCGGGGAACACTGAAGCTTTCTTT.

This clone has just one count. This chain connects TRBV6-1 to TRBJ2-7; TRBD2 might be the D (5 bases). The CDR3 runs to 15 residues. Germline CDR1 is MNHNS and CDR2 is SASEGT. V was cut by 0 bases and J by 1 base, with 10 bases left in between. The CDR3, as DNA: TGTGCCAGCAGTGAAGCGCACGGGGTTTCCTACGAGCAGTACTTC. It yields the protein CASSEAHGVSYEQYF.

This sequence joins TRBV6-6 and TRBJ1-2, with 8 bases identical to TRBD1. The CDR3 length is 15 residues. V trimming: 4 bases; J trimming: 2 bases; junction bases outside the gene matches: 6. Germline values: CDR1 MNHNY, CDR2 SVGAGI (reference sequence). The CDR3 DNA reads TGTGCCAGCAGTTCGAGGACAGGGAACAACTATGGCTACACCTTC. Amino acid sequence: CASSSRTGNNYGYTF.

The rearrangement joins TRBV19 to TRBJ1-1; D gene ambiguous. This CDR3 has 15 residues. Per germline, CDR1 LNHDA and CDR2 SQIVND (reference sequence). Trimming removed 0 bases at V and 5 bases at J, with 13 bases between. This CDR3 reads CASSIDGRTRTEAFF. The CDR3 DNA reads TGTGCCAGTAGTATAGATGGCAGAACTAGAACTGAAGCTTTCTTT.

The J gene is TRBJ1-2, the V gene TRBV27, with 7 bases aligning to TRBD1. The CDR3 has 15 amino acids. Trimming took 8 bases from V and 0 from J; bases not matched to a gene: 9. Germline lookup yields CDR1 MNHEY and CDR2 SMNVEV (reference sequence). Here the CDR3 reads CASGKGQDTNYGYTF. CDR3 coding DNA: TGTGCCAGCGGTAAAGGACAGGACACTAACTATGGCTACACCTTC.

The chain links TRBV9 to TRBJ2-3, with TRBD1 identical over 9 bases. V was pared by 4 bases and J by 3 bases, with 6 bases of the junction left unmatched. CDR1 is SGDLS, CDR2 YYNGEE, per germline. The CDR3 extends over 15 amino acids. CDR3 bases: TGTGCCAGCAGCCTTATGGGACAGGGAACAGATACGCAGTATTTT. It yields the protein CASSLMGQGTDTQYF.

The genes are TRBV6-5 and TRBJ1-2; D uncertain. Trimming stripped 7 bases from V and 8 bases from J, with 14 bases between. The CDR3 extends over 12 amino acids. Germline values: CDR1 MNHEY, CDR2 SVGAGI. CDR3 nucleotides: TGTGCCAGCACCACACCCGGGGTCGGCTACACCTTC. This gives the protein CASTTPGVGYTF.

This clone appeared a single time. CDR3 nucleotide sequence: TGTGCCAGCAGCTTCGGGACAGGGGTGTACGAGCAGTACTTC. Translated, it gives CASSFGTGVYEQYF. The rearrangement links TRBV7-9 to TRBJ2-7; TRBD1 aligns across 10 bases. After removal of 3 bases from V and 4 bases from J, the junction contained 3 bases not matched to a gene. Germline values: CDR1 SEHNR, CDR2 FQNEAQ (reference sequence). The length of the CDR3 is 14 residues.

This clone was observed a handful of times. The CDR3, as DNA: TGTGCCAGCAGCCCACATGACAGATCAAGTAACTACAATGAGCAGTTCTTC. Residues: CASSPHDRSSNYNEQFF. The chain employs TRBV7-8 and TRBJ2-1; possible D gene TRBD1, 5 bases. Deletions cut 5 bases from V and 3 bases from J, with 20 bases between. This CDR3 is built from 17 residues. Germline CDR1 reads SGHVS; CDR2 reads FQNEAQ.

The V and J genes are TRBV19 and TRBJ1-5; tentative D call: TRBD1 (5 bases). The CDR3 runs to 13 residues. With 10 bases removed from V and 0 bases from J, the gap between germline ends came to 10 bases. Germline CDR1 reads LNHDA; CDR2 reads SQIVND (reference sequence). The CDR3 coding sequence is TGTGCCACCAGACAGTATAGCAATCAGCCCCAGCATTTT. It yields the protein CATRQYSNQPQHF. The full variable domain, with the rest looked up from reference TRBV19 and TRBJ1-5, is DGGITQSPKYLFRKEGQNVTLSCEQNLNHDAMYWYRQDPGQGLRLIYYSQIVNDFQKGDIAEGYSVSREKKESFPLTVTSAQKNPTAFYLCATRQYSNQPQHFGDGTRLSIL.

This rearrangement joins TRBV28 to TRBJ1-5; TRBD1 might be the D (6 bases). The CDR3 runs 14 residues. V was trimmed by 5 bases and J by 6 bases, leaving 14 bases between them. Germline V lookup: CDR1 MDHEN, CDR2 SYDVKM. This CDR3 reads CASSLTNRVQPQHF. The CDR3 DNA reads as TGTGCCAGCAGTCTAACGAACAGGGTTCAGCCCCAGCATTTT.

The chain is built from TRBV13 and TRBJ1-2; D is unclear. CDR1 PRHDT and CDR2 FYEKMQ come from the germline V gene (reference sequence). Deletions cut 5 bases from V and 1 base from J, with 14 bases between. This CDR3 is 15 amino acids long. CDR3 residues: CASSLYSQFNYGYTF. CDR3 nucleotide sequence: TGTGCCAGCAGCCTATACTCACAGTTTAACTATGGCTACACCTTC.

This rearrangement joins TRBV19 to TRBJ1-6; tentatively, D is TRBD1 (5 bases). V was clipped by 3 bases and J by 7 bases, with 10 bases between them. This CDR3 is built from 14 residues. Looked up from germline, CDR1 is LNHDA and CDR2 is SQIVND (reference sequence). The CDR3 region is CASSIGHGNSPLHF. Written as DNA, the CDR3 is TGTGCCAGTAGTATTGGACACGGGAATTCACCCCTCCACTTT.